The clone carrying this T cell receptor (beta chain) has at least ten counts. The target antigen is unknown. This specimen comes from a study of T-cell reconstitution after alpha-beta-depleted transplantation in children. Points from the study as a whole: Alpha-beta T cells about two months after transplant reportedly derived from several hundred expanded graft clones. Where some patients showed high TCRbeta diversity at day 60, it came from recipient T cells and thymic progenitors that had survived. One year after transplant, T-cell counts and diversity came mostly from newly produced T cells.

This sample's TCRbeta library carried unique molecular identifier barcodes. A single record per CDR3 protein comes from TCRdb applying MiXCR to the PCR reads. The sample consists of 500,000 to 750,000 distinct CDR3 sequences, 13% of them appearing once. CDR1 and CDR2 (germline): SQVTM, ANQGSEA. CDR3 length equals 13 residues. The junction had 6 bases not matched to a gene; V was cut back by 4 bases and J by 4 bases. The rearrangement joins TRBV29-1 to TRBJ2-7, with 8 bases lining up with TRBD1. The TCR sequence derives from a male patient younger than 18 who had a stem cell transplant for acute myeloid leukemia, so the T cells may come from the graft donor. The sample consisted of PBMCs, mostly from graft donor cells, taken 360 days after TCRalphabeta/CD19-depleted stem cell transplant. CDR3 amino acids: CSVGQGQGYEQYF. CDR3 nucleotide sequence: TGCAGCGTTGGGCAAGGACAGGGTTACGAGCAGTACTTC.